Here is one T cell receptor (beta chain) with its context. It has no known antigen specificity. One base away there is no much larger clone; base qualities are not given. This sample was sequenced with an Illumina HiSeq 1500. In-frame beta chains were kept once TCRdb had trimmed the public reads at Q25 with fastp and called clones with MiXCR. Rows are unified per CDR3 protein, each entry keeping the most common DNA and genes. The sample data list under 150,000 distinct CDR3 sequences, and around 30% of these were observed just once. The ten largest clones take up 41% of the sample. CDR1 and CDR2 are drawn from the germline V gene: SNHLY, FYNNEI. Reading from cysteine to phenylalanine, the CDR3 counts 15 amino acids. Just the 45-base CDR3 DNA is kept, in frame starting at base 1. Trimming accounts for 6 bases at V and 8 bases at J, while the number of junction bases matched to no gene is 6. The sample originates from a study of T cell repertoires in cytomegalovirus infection (dated by TCRdb to about 2019). Concerning the study at large: The peptide stimulations were aimed at well-studied HLA-B-restricted epitopes as well as recently identified HLA-C-restricted CMV epitopes, whose presentation resists viral immunomodulation. Because public TCR beta signatures pointed to carriage of CMV infection together with the matching HLA type, the HLA type of each donor mattered for the analysis.

The treatment or condition label corresponds to: in vitro stimulation with specific CMV peptide epitopes to enrich CMV-specific T cells. Study-level results and caveats: Cumulative frequency of public TCR beta family members discriminated carriers of CMV infection plus the relevant HLA type in this cohort and an independent 352-donor cohort. The ex vivo response was dominated by HLA-C-restricted CMV-specific TCR beta clonotypes, and the single most frequent clonotype in two of eight donors was supplied by these HLA-C-restricted clonotypes.

Here the chain combines TRBV2 and TRBJ1-6; TRBD1 matches 11 bases in the middle. Here the sequenced sample was CD8+ T cells from cultured PBMCs, taken from culture after CMV antigen stimulation. The receptor was isolated from a human donor in good health (CMV status not recorded). Some clones in this sample may be carry-over from other donors' samples. The DNA reads as follows: TGTGCCAGCAGAAGGACAGGGGGCGTTGATTCACCCCTCCACTTT. Its translation is CASRRTGGVDSPLHF. Full variable domain (CDR3 extended with the reference TRBV2 and TRBJ1-6 proteins): EPEVTQTPSHQVTQMGQEVILRCVPISNHLYFYWYRQILGQKVEFLVSFYNNEISEKSEIFDDQFSVERPDGSNFTLKIRSTKLEDSAMYFCASRRTGGVDSPLHFGNGTRLTVT.